The TCR beta chain under discussion was sequenced for a study of shared clonotypes between healthy human individuals (dated by TCRdb to 2019 to 2021). Regarding the study in general: Two women and three men aged 18 to 49 years were included in the cohort. Per donor, leukapheresis produced somewhere between about 0.9 and 10 billion PBMCs. Different laboratories and diverse techniques were used to prepare libraries and sequence TCR repertoires, to increase sequencing depth and limit assay-specific biases. For each donor, three plates each were used for CD4 naive and CD4 memory, two plates were used for CD8 naive, and one plate was used for CD8 memory. Blood TCR repertoires of a handful of healthy adults were deeply sequenced to estimate repertoire size and the extent of clonotype sharing between individuals. Paper-wide results and their limitations: The genetic and exposure-history diversity represented was limited by the small number of donors. Even with the large sequencing depth, rarefaction of the sorted-subset datasets indicated that sequencing was incomplete. Sampling was restricted to blood, and TCR repertoires in tissue are likely to differ from TCR repertoires in blood. Estimated clonotype richness was generally larger for naive than for memory subsets. Pairwise subsampling led to the expectation that sequencing depth would affect the degree of clonotype sharing among donors. Compared with non-shared clonotypes, the clonotypes found in all four sorted-subset donors had higher generation probabilities. When several donors were compared, the shared fraction of clonotypes was about 5% for naive CD4, about 4% for naive CD8, more than 2% for memory CD4, and under 0.5% for memory CD8.

Points on this clone: Its recognized antigen is unknown. Base qualities were left out, and no much larger clone turns up one base away.

Using the deep immunoSEQ assay, TCR CDR3 regions were amplified from genomic DNA by multiplex PCR. Extracted genomic DNA from each cell subset was spread evenly across all wells of several immunoSEQ 96-well plates, with each plate serving as a replicate. Each replicate PCR for sorted subsets received roughly 0.2 ug genomic DNA, equal to about 30,000 T cell genomes. The purified libraries were quantified using a Qubit 3.0 fluorometer, sized with a Bioanalyzer 2100, and then quantified again using the KAPA Library Quantification kit. Every immunoSEQ 96-well plate was sequenced on a dedicated single-read 150-cycle Illumina NextSeq 550 flow cell. For the original study's pipeline: Because only junctional sequences without quality scores were contained in the immunoSEQ output, filtering matching that applied to full-length reads could not be performed. To assign V/J genes and CDR3, sequences were annotated against IMGT germline references using PyIR, a Python wrapper for IgBLAST v1.9. Reads were removed for weak V/J assignments (E-value above 1e-6), missing CDR3, stop codons, out-of-frame junctions, or ambiguous translated residues. V3J clonotypes were defined as sequences sharing the same inferred V gene, J gene, and CDR3 amino acid sequence. Percentage overlap between repertoires was calculated by dividing the number of shared unique clonotypes by the size of the smaller repertoire. Three approaches were used to assess repertoire richness: RTK rarefaction, the Chao1 estimator, and Recon v2.1 estimates of unobserved clonotypes. For all TCRbeta clonotypes obtained by the gDNA method from several donors, generation probabilities were computed with OLGA. TCRdb obtained this table from immuneACCESS and retained in-frame rearrangements with V and J assigned. These tables miss some clones; where compared with another copy, unresolved V genes account for less than half of the shortfall, and the remainder is unexplained. For V, J and clone size, that table is used; D and trimming come from the DNA. A total of millions of clones appear in this sample, approximately 94% of them only once. Jointly, the top ten make up around 1.7% of the sample.

Taken from cysteine to phenylalanine, the CDR3 has 16 residues. Of the read, only the CDR3 DNA is kept; its 48 bases are in frame from base 1. According to the germline V gene, CDR1 reads SGDLS and CDR2 reads YYNGEE. V loses 0 bases, J loses 6 bases, and the germline ends lie 18 bases apart. CD8 naive samples consisted of CD45RO-negative cells that were positively selected for CCR7, yielding a CD45RA+CCR7+ population without TemRA cells. Healthy HIV-negative adults with no recently reported acute infections or vaccinations were included as donors. Every donor was a Caucasian adult living in Nashville, Tennessee, USA. Blood was obtained by leukapheresis, after which PBMCs were separated by Ficoll-Histopaque density gradient centrifugation and cryopreserved in liquid nitrogen vapor phase. Analytical flow cytometry was used to check the purity and quantity of each magnetically sorted T cell population. Genomic DNA was isolated from each sorted fraction and quantified by UV absorbance on a Nanodrop 2000c.

The sequence came from a man aged 18 to 30 in good health. Some clones in this sample may be carry-over from other donors' samples. The sample comprised naive CD8+ T cells from PBMCs. In light of the paper, this sample's cell subset or site label describes: CD45RA+CCR7+. This chain joins TRBV9 to TRBJ1-2; the D segment could be TRBD1, given 5 matching bases. The DNA sequence is as follows: TGTGCCAGCAGCGTAGAGGGACGGCCAAAATATGATGGCTACACCTTC. This gives the protein CASSVEGRPKYDGYTF.